This T cell receptor beta chain derives from a study of technical replicates of blood from a few donors. Clones were read by immunoSEQ multiplex PCR, and TCRdb kept only the in-frame ones, dropping some. The repertoire consists of about 94,000 clones, with roughly 96% occurring once and the leading ten covering around 0.21%. The CDR3 runs 15 residues. V shed 2 bases and J 0 bases; nucleotides not matched to a gene: 2. Germline CDR1 and CDR2: SGHVS and FQNEAQ. Sequencing was done on a sample of T cells isolated from PBMCs. The TCR comes from a human donor in good health. The chain uses TRBV7-8 and TRBJ2-3, with 7 bases identical to TRBD2. CDR3 coding DNA: TGTGCCAGCAGCTTACTAGCGGCTAGCACAGATACGCAGTATTTT. It is translated as CASSLLAASTDTQYF.